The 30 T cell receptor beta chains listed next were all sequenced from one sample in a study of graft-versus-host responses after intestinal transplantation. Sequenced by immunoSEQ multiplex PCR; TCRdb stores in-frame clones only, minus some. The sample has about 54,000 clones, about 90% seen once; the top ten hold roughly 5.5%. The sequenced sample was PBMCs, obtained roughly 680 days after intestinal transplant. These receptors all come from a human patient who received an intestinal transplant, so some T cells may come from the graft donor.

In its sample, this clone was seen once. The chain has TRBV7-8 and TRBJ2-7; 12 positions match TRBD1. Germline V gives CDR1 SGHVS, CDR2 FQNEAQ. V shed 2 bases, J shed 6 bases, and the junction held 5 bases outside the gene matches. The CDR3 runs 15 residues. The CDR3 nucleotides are TGTGCCAGCAGCTTAAGGGGACAGGGGGCTTTCGAGCAGTACTTC. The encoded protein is CASSLRGQGAFEQYF.

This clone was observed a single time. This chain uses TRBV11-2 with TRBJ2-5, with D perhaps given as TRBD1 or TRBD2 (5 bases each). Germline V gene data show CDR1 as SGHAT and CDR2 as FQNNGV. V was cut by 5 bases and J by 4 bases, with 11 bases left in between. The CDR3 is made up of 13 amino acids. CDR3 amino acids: CASSLGTAETQYF. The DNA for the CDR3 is TGTGCCAGCAGCCTCGGGACCGCAGAGACCCAGTACTTC.

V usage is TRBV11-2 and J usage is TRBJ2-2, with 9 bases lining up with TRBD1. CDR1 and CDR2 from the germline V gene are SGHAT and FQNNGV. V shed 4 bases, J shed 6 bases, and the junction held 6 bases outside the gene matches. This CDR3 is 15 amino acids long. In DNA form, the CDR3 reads TGTGCCAGCAGCTCCGGGACAGGGATCGCCGGGGAGCTGTTTTTT. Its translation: CASSSGTGIAGELFF.

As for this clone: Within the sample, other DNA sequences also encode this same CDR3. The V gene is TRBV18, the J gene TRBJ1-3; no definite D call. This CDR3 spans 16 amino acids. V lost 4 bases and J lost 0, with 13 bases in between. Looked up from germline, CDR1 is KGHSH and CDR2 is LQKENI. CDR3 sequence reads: CASSLMTESSGNTIYF. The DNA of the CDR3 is TGTGCCAGCTCACTCATGACGGAGAGCTCTGGAAACACCATATATTTT.

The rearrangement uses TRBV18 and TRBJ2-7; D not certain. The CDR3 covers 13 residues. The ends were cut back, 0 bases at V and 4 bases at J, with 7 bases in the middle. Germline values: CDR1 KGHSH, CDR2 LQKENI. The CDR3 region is CASSPPQGYEQYF. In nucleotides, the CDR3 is TGTGCCAGCTCACCACCACAAGGGTACGAGCAGTACTTC.

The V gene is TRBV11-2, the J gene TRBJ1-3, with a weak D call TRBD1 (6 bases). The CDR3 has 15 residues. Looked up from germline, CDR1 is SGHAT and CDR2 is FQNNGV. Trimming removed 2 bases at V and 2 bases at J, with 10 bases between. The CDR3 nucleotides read TGTGCCAGCAGCTTACAGGGGAGCCCTGGAAACACCATATATTTT. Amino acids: CASSLQGSPGNTIYF.

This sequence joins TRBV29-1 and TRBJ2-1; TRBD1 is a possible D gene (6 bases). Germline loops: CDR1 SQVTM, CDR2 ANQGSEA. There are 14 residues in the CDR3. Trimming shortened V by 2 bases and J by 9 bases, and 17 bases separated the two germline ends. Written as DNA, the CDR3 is TGCAGCGTTGAATTTCCAGGGGCCGCGGGTGAGCAGTTCTTC. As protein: CSVEFPGAAGEQFF.

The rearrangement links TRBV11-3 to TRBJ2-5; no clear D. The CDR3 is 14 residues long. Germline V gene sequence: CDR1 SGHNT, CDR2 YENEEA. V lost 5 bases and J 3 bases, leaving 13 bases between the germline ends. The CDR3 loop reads CASSTGPAEETQYF. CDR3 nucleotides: TGTGCCAGCAGCACGGGTCCTGCCGAAGAGACCCAGTACTTC.

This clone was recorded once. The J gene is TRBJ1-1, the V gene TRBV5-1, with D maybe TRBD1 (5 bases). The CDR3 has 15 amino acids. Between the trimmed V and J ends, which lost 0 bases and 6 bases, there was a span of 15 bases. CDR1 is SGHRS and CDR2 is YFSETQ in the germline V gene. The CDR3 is CASSLAQGRGAEAFF. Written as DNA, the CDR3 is TGCGCCAGCAGCTTGGCCCAGGGCCGAGGGGCTGAAGCTTTCTTT.

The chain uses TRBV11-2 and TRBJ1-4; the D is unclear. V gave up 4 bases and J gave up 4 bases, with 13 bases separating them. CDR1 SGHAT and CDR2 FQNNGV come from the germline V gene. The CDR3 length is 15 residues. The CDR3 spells CASSSRTEHNEKLFF. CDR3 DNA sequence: TGTGCCAGCAGCTCCCGGACGGAACATAATGAAAAACTGTTTTTT.

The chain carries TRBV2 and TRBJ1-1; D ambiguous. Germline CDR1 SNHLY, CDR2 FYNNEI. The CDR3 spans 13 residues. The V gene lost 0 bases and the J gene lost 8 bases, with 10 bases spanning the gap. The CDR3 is CASSEALGIEAFF. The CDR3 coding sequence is TGTGCCAGCAGTGAAGCGCTGGGAATCGAAGCTTTCTTT.

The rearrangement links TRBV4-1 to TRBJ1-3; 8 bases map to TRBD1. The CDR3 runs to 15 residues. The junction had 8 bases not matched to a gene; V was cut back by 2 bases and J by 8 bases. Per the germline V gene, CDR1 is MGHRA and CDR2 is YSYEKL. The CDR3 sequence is CASSQQGATGHTIYF. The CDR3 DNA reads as TGCGCCAGCAGCCAACAGGGGGCCACGGGTCACACCATATATTTT.

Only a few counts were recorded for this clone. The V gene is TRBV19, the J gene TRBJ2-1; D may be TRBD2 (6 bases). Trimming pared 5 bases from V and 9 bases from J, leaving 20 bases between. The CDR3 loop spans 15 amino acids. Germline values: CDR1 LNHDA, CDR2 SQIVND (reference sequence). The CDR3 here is CASSDYWGVGIEQFF. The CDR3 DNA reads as TGTGCCAGTAGTGATTATTGGGGGGTAGGGATTGAGCAGTTCTTC.

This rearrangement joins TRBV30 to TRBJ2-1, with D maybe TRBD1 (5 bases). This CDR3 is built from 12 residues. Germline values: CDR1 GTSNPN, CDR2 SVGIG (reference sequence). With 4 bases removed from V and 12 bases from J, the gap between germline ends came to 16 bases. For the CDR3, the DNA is TGTGCCTGGAAAGCCGACAGTTCCGGGCAGTTCTTC. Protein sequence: CAWKADSSGQFF.

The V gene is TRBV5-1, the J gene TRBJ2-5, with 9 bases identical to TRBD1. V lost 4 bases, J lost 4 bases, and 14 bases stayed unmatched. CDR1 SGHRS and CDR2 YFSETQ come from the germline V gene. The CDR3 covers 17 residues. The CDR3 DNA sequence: TGCGCCAGCAGCGCCCCCCCGGGACAGGGACATTCAGAGACCCAGTACTTC. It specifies CASSAPPGQGHSETQYF.

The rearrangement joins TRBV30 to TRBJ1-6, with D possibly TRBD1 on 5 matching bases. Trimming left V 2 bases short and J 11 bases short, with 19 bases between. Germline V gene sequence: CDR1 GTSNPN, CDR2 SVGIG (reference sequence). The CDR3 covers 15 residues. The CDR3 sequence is CAWSSPRDLRPPLHF. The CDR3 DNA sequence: TGTGCCTGGAGTTCACCCAGGGATCTCAGGCCACCCCTCCACTTT.

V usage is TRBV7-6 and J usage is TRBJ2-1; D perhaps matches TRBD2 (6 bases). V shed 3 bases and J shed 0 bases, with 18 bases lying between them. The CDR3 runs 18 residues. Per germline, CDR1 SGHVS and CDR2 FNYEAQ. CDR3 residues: CASSLGGSFPSSYNEQFF. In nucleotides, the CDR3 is TGTGCCAGCAGCTTGGGAGGTAGCTTCCCAAGCTCCTACAATGAGCAGTTCTTC.

CDR3 bases: TGTGCCAGCAGCCTGATGCACGGTGGCTACACCTTC. Translating gives CASSLMHGGYTF. V and J are TRBV11-1 and TRBJ1-2; D gene ambiguous. V lost 5 bases and J 7 bases, leaving 11 bases between the germline ends. CDR1 is SGHAT and CDR2 is FQDESV in the germline V gene (reference sequence). This CDR3 is 12 amino acids long.

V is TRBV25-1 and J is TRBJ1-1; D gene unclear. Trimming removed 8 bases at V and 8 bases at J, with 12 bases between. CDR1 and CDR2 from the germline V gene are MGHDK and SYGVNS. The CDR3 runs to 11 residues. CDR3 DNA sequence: TGTGCCAGCTCGGGCAGAACCGAAGCTTTCTTT. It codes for CASSGRTEAFF.

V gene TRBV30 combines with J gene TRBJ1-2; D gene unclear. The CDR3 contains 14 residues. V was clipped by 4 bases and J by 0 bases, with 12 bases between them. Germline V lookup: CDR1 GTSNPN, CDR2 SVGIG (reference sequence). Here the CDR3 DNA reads TGTGCCTGGACTCCGACATCGACTAACTATGGCTACACCTTC. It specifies CAWTPTSTNYGYTF.

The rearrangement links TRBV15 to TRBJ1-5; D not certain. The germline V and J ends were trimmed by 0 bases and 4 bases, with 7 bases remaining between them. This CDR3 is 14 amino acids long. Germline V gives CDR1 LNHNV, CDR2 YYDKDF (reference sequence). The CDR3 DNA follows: TGTGCCACCAGCAGAGATCGCGCGAATCAGCCCCAGCATTTT. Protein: CATSRDRANQPQHF.

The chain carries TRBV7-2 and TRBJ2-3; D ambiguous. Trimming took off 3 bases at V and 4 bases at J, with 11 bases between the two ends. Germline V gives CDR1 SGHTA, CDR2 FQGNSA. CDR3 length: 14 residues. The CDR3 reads CASSFKGMADTQYF. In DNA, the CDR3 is TGTGCCAGCAGCTTCAAGGGTATGGCAGATACGCAGTATTTT.

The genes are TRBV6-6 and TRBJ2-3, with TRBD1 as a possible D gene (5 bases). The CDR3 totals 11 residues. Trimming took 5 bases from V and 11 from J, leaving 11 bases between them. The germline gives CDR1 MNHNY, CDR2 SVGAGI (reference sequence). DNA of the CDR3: TGTGCCAGCAGTGAGGTCAGGGAGCAGTATTTT. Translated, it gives CASSEVREQYF.

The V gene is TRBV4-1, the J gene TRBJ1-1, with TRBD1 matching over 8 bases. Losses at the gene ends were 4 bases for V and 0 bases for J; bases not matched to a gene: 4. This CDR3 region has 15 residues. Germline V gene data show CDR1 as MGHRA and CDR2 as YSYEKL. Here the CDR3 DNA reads TGCGCCAGCAGCCCTCGACAGGGGTTGAACACTGAAGCTTTCTTT. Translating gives CASSPRQGLNTEAFF.

The CDR3 DNA reads as TGTGCCAGCCACGCCTCGAAGGATGGCTACACCTTC. It specifies CASHASKDGYTF. The rearrangement joins TRBV18 to TRBJ1-2; D ambiguous. Trimming took 8 bases from V and 6 from J, leaving 13 bases between them. CDR1 and CDR2 from the germline V gene are KGHSH and LQKENI. This CDR3 comprises 12 residues.

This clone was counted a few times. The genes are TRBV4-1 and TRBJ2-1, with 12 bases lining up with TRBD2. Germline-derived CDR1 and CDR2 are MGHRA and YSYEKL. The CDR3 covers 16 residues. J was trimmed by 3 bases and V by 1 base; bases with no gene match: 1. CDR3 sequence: CASSQGTSGDYNEQFF. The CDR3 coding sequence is TGCGCCAGCAGCCAAGGGACTAGCGGGGACTACAATGAGCAGTTCTTC.

The CDR3 DNA is TGTGCCAGCAGCGTTGATTTACAAGAGACCCAGTACTTC. Protein sequence: CASSVDLQETQYF. The J gene is TRBJ2-5, the V gene TRBV5-4; D not certain. This CDR3 is built from 13 residues. Per germline, CDR1 SGHNT and CDR2 YYREEE (reference sequence). Between the trimmed V and J ends, which lost 4 bases and 2 bases, there was a span of 9 bases.

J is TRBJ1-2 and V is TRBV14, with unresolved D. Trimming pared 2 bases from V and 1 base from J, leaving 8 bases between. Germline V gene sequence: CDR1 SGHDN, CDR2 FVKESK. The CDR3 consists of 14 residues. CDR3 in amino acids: CASSQQVFNYGYTF. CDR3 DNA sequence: TGTGCCAGCAGCCAACAGGTCTTTAACTATGGCTACACCTTC.

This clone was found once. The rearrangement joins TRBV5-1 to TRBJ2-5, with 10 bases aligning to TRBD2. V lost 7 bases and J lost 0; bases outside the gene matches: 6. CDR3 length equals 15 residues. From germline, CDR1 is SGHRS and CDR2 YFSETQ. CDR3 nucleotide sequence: TGCGCCAGCTCGGCTAGCGGGGGCCACCAAGAGACCCAGTACTTC. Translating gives CASSASGGHQETQYF.

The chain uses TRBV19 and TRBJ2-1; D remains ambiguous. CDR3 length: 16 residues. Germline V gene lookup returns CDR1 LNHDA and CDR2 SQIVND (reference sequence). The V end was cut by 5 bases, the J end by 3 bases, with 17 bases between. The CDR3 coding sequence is TGTGCCAGTAGTCTAAAGGAAACCTCTCTCTACAATGAGCAGTTCTTC. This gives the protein CASSLKETSLYNEQFF. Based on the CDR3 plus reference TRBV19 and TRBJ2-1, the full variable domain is DGGITQSPKYLFRKEGQNVTLSCEQNLNHDAMYWYRQDPGQGLRLIYYSQIVNDFQKGDIAEGYSVSREKKESFPLTVTSAQKNPTAFYLCASSLKETSLYNEQFFGPGTRLTVL.